This entry lists 18 T cell receptor beta chains sequenced from one sample in a study of shared clonotypes between healthy human individuals. Sequenced by immunoSEQ multiplex PCR; TCRdb stores in-frame clones only, minus some. The table has about 2.1 million clones, 90% to 95% seen once. Naive CD8 cells were CD45RO-negative, positively selected for CCR7, excluding terminally differentiated effector memory CD45RA+ cells. Sample: naive CD8+ T cells from PBMCs. These receptors were obtained from a man between 18 and 29 years old in good health. Some clones in this sample may be carry-over from other donors' samples.

J is TRBJ1-1 and V is TRBV27, with a weak D call TRBD1 (5 bases). V dropped 10 bases and J dropped 2 bases, with 17 bases sitting between them. CDR3 length: 14 amino acids. Germline lookup yields CDR1 MNHEY and CDR2 SMNVEV (reference sequence). The CDR3 region is CATRLGGANTEAFF. The CDR3 DNA reads as TGTGCCACCCGATTGGGAGGGGCTAACACTGAAGCTTTCTTT.

CDR3 sequence (DNA): TGTGCCAGCAGCGTCCGACCTAGCGGGGCCACAGATACGCAGTATTTT. Protein: CASSVRPSGATDTQYF. The chain links TRBV9 to TRBJ2-3; 9 nucleotides line up with TRBD2. The CDR3 has 16 residues. V lost 2 bases and J lost 2; bases outside the gene matches: 6. Germline-derived CDR1 and CDR2 are SGDLS and YYNGEE.

This sequence joins TRBV6-5 and TRBJ2-7, with 7 bases that match TRBD1. Per germline, CDR1 MNHEY and CDR2 SVGAGI. CDR3 length: 13 amino acids. V was pared by 4 bases and J by 3 bases, with 3 bases of the junction left unmatched. As DNA, the CDR3 is TGTGCCAGCAGTTGGGGGACAGACTACGAGCAGTACTTC. It is translated as CASSWGTDYEQYF.

A word on this clone: The same CDR3 arises from other DNA sequences in this sample as well. This rearrangement joins TRBV27 to TRBJ2-7; 7 bases fit TRBD1. Trimming took 5 bases from V and 2 from J; bases not matched to a gene: 3. Germline CDR1 and CDR2: MNHEY and SMNVEV (reference sequence). CDR3 length equals 13 residues. CDR3 DNA: TGTGCCAGCAGTCATGGACAGGCCTACGAGCAGTACTTC. Amino acid sequence: CASSHGQAYEQYF.

The V gene is TRBV28, the J gene TRBJ2-5; D not resolved. This CDR3 spans 13 amino acids. V lost 7 bases, J lost 0 bases, and 9 bases lay in between. Germline-derived CDR1 and CDR2 are MDHEN and SYDVKM. The CDR3 DNA follows: TGTGCCAGCAACCCGGCTAACCAAGAGACCCAGTACTTC. Residues: CASNPANQETQYF. Full variable domain (rest looked up from reference TRBV28 and TRBJ2-5): DVKVTQSSRYLVKRTGEKVFLECVQDMDHENMFWYRQDPGLGLRLIYFSYDVKMKEKGDIPEGYSVSREKKERFSLILESASTNQTSMYLCASNPANQETQYFGPGTRLLVL.

The chain has TRBV28 and TRBJ2-7; D possibly corresponds to TRBD2 (6 bases). This CDR3 contains 16 residues. Trimming shortened V by 7 bases and J by 1 base, and 20 bases separated the two germline ends. The V gene's germline CDR1 is MDHEN and CDR2 SYDVKM. The CDR3 sequence: CASTIYSSGGSYEQYF. The DNA of the CDR3 is TGTGCCAGCACCATTTATTCCAGCGGAGGGTCCTACGAGCAGTACTTC.

The chain employs TRBV11-2 and TRBJ2-7; D possibly matches TRBD1 or TRBD2 (5 bases each). The CDR3 is 14 amino acids. V was clipped by 5 bases and J by 2 bases, with 13 bases between them. Germline loops: CDR1 SGHAT, CDR2 FQNNGV. The CDR3 DNA follows: TGTGCCAGCAGCAACCGGGACCCACCCTACGAGCAGTACTTC. It yields the protein CASSNRDPPYEQYF. The full variable domain, completed using reference TRBV11-2 and TRBJ2-7, is EAGVAQSPRYKIIEKRQSVAFWCNPISGHATLYWYQQILGQGPKLLIQFQNNGVVDDSQLPKDRFSAERLKGVDSTLKIQPAKLEDSAVYLCASSNRDPPYEQYFGPGTRLTVT.

The chain links TRBV4-1 to TRBJ2-4; maybe TRBD2 (6 bases). V gave up 1 base and J gave up 3 bases, with 10 bases separating them. Per germline, CDR1 MGHRA and CDR2 YSYEKL. This CDR3 has 15 amino acids. This CDR3 is CASSQVGGDKNIQYF. The CDR3 DNA reads as TGCGCCAGCAGCCAAGTGGGGGGAGACAAAAACATTCAGTACTTC.

This clone was recorded once. The chain uses TRBV27 and TRBJ2-7, with D possibly being TRBD2 (6 bases). V lost 5 bases to trimming and J lost 2 bases, with 16 bases between them. The CDR3 is 15 residues long. Germline V CDR1 and CDR2: MNHEY, SMNVEV (reference sequence). The CDR3 nucleotides read TGTGCCAGCAGTCCCCCGTTAGCGGAAACCTACGAGCAGTACTTC. Its translation is CASSPPLAETYEQYF.

The V and J genes are TRBV9 and TRBJ2-2; TRBD2 matches 8 bases. The CDR3 length is 16 residues. V gave up 3 bases and J gave up 7 bases; unmatched junction bases: 11. Germline V gives CDR1 SGDLS, CDR2 YYNGEE. The CDR3 region is CASSDKGTSSSGELFF. CDR3 coding DNA: TGTGCCAGCAGCGATAAAGGGACTAGTTCAAGCGGGGAGCTGTTTTTT.

A remark on this clone: Additional DNA sequences in this sample encode the identical CDR3. J is TRBJ2-7 and V is TRBV27; D perhaps matches TRBD2 (6 bases). V was trimmed by 6 bases and J by 4 bases, leaving 16 bases between them. Germline-derived CDR1 and CDR2 are MNHEY and SMNVEV (reference sequence). The CDR3 covers 14 residues. The CDR3 reads CASSLSMGGYEQYF. The CDR3 DNA reads as TGTGCCAGCAGCCTATCCATGGGGGGTTACGAGCAGTACTTC.

The chain is built from TRBV25-1 and TRBJ1-2; TRBD1 might be the D (6 bases). Germline values: CDR1 MGHDK, CDR2 SYGVNS. The CDR3 spans 18 residues. Trimming stripped 2 bases from V and 3 bases from J, with 22 bases between. The CDR3 coding sequence is TGTGCCAGCAGTGAAATGGGACTAACAGGGCTCTCCTACTATGGCTACACCTTC. Translation gives CASSEMGLTGLSYYGYTF.

The chain combines TRBV4-3 with TRBJ2-7, with D possibly matching TRBD1 (5 bases). The CDR3 contains 13 residues. V gave up 8 bases and J gave up 1 base, with 12 bases separating them. Germline V gene sequence: CDR1 LGHNA, CDR2 YSLEER. Written as DNA, the CDR3 is TGCGCCAGCGGAATGGGGCTTTCCTACGAGCAGTACTTC. Translated: CASGMGLSYEQYF.

The chain carries TRBV29-1 and TRBJ2-3; 7 bases fit TRBD1. CDR1 and CDR2 (germline): SQVTM, ANQGSEA. V dropped 4 bases and J dropped 1; count of bases not matched to a gene: 14. The CDR3 has 17 amino acids. The CDR3 DNA reads TGCAGCGTTGTAAGGGGGCTCCGCCGAGGGGGCACAGATACGCAGTATTTT. Its translation: CSVVRGLRRGGTDTQYF.

The rearrangement uses TRBV1 and TRBJ2-3. TRBV1 is a pseudogene. CDR3 length: 14 residues. CDR3 DNA sequence: TGCACCAGCAGCTTAACTTCCTGGGCAGATACGCAGTATTTT. Translating it yields CTSSLTSWADTQYF.

The chain links TRBV19 to TRBJ2-2, with TRBD1 matching over 8 bases. The germline V gene encodes CDR1 LNHDA and CDR2 SQIVND (reference sequence). The trim removed 7 bases at V and 5 bases at J, leaving 9 bases unmatched. This CDR3 has 15 residues. CDR3 sequence (DNA): TGTGCCAGTAAATTGGACAGGGTGAGGACCGGGGAGCTGTTTTTT. It encodes CASKLDRVRTGELFF.

The V gene is TRBV9, the J gene TRBJ1-5; possible D gene TRBD1, 5 bases. Trimming stripped 3 bases from V and 0 bases from J, with 19 bases between. The CDR3 is 18 residues long. Germline CDR1 reads SGDLS; CDR2 reads YYNGEE. DNA for the CDR3: TGTGCCAGCAGCGCAGTAGCGGACACGGCAGTTAGCAATCAGCCCCAGCATTTT. This translates into CASSAVADTAVSNQPQHF. The whole variable domain, filled in from reference TRBV9 and TRBJ1-5, reads DSGVTQTPKHLITATGQRVTLRCSPRSGDLSVYWYQQSLDQGLQFLIQYYNGEERAKGNILERFSAQQFPDLHSELNLSSLELGDSALYFCASSAVADTAVSNQPQHFGDGTRLSIL.

The chain recombines TRBV30 with TRBJ2-1; D is uncertain. In germline, CDR1 is GTSNPN, CDR2 SVGIG (reference sequence). Trimming took 7 bases from V and 0 from J, leaving 13 bases between them. The CDR3 is 14 residues long. DNA of the CDR3: TGTGCCTACCGCGACGGAAGCTCCTACAATGAGCAGTTCTTC. Protein: CAYRDGSSYNEQFF.